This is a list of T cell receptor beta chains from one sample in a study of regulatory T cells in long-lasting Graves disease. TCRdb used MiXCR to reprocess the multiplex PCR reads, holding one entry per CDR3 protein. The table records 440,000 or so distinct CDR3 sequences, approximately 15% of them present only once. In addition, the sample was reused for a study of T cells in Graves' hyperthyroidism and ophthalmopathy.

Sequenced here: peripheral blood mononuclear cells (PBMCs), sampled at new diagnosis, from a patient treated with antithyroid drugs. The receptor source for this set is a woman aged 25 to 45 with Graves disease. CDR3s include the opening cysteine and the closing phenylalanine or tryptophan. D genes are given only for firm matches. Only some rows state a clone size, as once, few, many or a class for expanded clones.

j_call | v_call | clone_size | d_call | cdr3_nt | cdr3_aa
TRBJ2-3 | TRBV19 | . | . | TGTGCCACCCACGGGCAGGGTATTAGCGGACGCACAGATACGCAGTATTTT | CATHGQGISGRTDTQYF
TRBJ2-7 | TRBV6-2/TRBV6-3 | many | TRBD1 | TGTGCCAGCAGTTACTCCCTCTTACCGGGACAGGAGCGATGGATAACCTACGAGCAGTACTTC | CASSYSLLPGQERWITYEQYF
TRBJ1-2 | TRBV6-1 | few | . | TGTGCCGGCAGTACCCGTCGGGGGCGCCTAGGCTATGGCTACACCTTC | CAGSTRRGRLGYGYTF
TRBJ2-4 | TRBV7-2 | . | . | TGTGCCAGCAGCTTATCCCTAGCGTGGGGCAAAAACATTCAGTACTTC | CASSLSLAWGKNIQYF
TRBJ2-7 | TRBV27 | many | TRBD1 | TGTGCCAGCAGTTTAACAGGGGCTGGGGAGCAGTACTTC | CASSLTGAGEQYF
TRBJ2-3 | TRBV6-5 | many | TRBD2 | TGTGCCAGCAGTTATACCCCCCCCCGCGGGAGGTACGCAGATACGCAGTATTTT | CASSYTPPRGRYADTQYF
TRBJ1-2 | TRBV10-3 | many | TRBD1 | TGTGCCATCAGTGAGTTCTCGGGACAGGGACAAGGCTACACCTTC | CAISEFSGQGQGYTF
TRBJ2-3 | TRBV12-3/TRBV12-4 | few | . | TGTGCCAGCAGTTTAGTATTGTCCGTCCTGCCAGATACGCAGTATTTT | CASSLVLSVLPDTQYF
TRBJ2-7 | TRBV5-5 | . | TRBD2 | TGTGCCAGCAGCTTGGGGCCCCGGCTAGCGGAGGACGAGCAGTACTTC | CASSLGPRLAEDEQYF
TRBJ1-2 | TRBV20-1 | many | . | TGCAGTGCTACACAGGGTGAATACGGCTATGGCTACACCTTC | CSATQGEYGYGYTF
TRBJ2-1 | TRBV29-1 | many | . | TGCAGCGTTGATAGGGGCTCCTACAATGAGCAGTTCTTC | CSVDRGSYNEQFF
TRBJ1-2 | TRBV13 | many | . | TGTGCCAGCAGCTTAGGGCCAGGGGTTGGCTATGGCTACACCTTC | CASSLGPGVGYGYTF
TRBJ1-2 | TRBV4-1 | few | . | TGCGCCAGCAGCCAAGTGACGCAGGCGGCTAACTATGGCTACACCTTC | CASSQVTQAANYGYTF
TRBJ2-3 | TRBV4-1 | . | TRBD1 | TGCGCCAGCAGCCATGTGCCGGGACAGGGAACAGATACGCAGTATTTT | CASSHVPGQGTDTQYF
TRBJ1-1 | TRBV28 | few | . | TGTGCCAGCAAGTTGGGGGGTGGGCACACTGAAGCTTTCTTT | CASKLGGGHTEAFF
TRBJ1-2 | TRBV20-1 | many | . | TGCAGTGCTAGTAGGGCAGGGCTTTGGTATGGCTACACCTTC | CSASRAGLWYGYTF
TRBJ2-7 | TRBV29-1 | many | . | TGCAGCGTTGAGGCTAGAGCGGAGAGCTCCTACGAGCAGTACTTC | CSVEARAESSYEQYF
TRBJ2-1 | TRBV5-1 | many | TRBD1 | TGCGCCAGCAGCGGGACAGTAGCCTACAATGAGCAGTTCTTC | CASSGTVAYNEQFF
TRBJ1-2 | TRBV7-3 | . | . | TGTGCCAGCAGCTTACCGGGGGCTCGAGGCTACACCTTC | CASSLPGARGYTF
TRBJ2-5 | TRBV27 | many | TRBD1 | TGTGCCAGCAGTTTATCGTGGACAGGGAGGCAAGAGACCCAGTACTTC | CASSLSWTGRQETQYF
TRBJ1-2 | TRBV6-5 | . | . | TGTGCCAGCAGTTACTCCTTGGGGCCCTATGGCTACACCTTC | CASSYSLGPYGYTF
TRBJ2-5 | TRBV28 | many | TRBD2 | TGTGCCAGCACCCCGTTTACCGGGAGGGTAGAGACCCAGTACTTC | CASTPFTGRVETQYF
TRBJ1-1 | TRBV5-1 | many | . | TGCGCCAGCAGCTTGACGATGGGGCGAAACACTGAAGCTTTCTTT | CASSLTMGRNTEAFF
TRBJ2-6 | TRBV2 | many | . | TGTGCCAGCAGTGGGAGGACTGGCGGGGCCAACGTCCTGACTTTC | CASSGRTGGANVLTF
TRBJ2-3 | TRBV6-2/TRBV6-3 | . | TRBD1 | TGTGCCAGCAGTGAATCAGGGGGCGGAACAGATACGCAGTATTTT | CASSESGGGTDTQYF
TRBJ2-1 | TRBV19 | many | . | TGTGCCAGTAGTCCCGGGTGGGGGAAGGTCGGCAATGAGCAGTTCTTC | CASSPGWGKVGNEQFF
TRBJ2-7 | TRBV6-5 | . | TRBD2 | TGTGCCAGCAGTTGGGGTAGCGGGGGCTCCTACGAGCAGTACTTC | CASSWGSGGSYEQYF
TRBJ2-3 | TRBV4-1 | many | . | TGCGCCAGCAGCCCGGGACGGGGGCTAGCGGTCACAGATACGCAGTATTTT | CASSPGRGLAVTDTQYF
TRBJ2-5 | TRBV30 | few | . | TGTGCCTGGGGTCGGACAGTCCAAGAGACCCAGTACTTC | CAWGRTVQETQYF
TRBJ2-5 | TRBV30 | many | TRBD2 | TGTGCCTGGAGTGATAGCGGGAGAATCGAGGAGACCCAGTACTTC | CAWSDSGRIEETQYF
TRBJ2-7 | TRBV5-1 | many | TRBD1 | TGTGCCAGCAGTGGGACAGGGAATTACGAGCAGTACTTC | CASSGTGNYEQYF
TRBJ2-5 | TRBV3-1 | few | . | TGTGCCAGCAGCCAAGTAGGAGGCGCTCACCAAGAGACCCAGTACTTC | CASSQVGGAHQETQYF
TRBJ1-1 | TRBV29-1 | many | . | TGCAGCGTTATCAGGGTCGGAGGCACTGAAGCTTTCTTT | CSVIRVGGTEAFF
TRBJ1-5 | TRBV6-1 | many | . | TGTGCCAGCAGTGACTGGCGGGGGCCAAGTCAGCCCCAGCATTTT | CASSDWRGPSQPQHF
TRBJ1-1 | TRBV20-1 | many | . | TGCAGTGCTAGAGCCGCAATGAACACTGAAGCTTTCTTT | CSARAAMNTEAFF
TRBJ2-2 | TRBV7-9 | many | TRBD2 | TGTGCCAGCGACGGGACTAGCGGGAAGCTGGGCGCCGGGGAGCTGTTTTTT | CASDGTSGKLGAGELFF
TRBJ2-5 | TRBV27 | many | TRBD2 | TGTGCCAGCAGTCCCACCCCGACTAGCGGGGAGTACTTC | CASSPTPTSGEYF
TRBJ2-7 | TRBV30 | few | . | TGTGCCTGGAGTCTGTATCGCCTAGCGCATTCCTACGAGCAGTACTTC | CAWSLYRLAHSYEQYF
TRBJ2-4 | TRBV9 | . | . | TGTGCCAGCAGCGCGCCTACCAAAAACATTCAGTACTTC | CASSAPTKNIQYF